These T cell receptor beta chains were read from a single sample in a study of identical twins. Using its own MiXCR run on the 5' RACE reads, TCRdb lists one record per CDR3 protein. The data contain fewer than 250,000 distinct CDR3 sequences, about 15% of them singletons. The same data also contributed to another study, on T cells expressing NK-cell markers.

Sample: CD8+ T cells sorted from blood. Source of these receptors: a woman in her late teens or twenties in good health. The CDR3 runs from the conserved cysteine through the conserved F or W. Each record gives: CDR3 length, clone size, D gene, J gene, V gene, CDR3 protein, CDR3 DNA. D genes are given only for firm matches. Expanded clones are given a class, and other clones once, few, many or no size at all.

cdr3_length: 13
clone_size: few
d_call: -
j_call: TRBJ2-7
v_call: TRBV29-1
cdr3_aa: CSVEVGGDNEQYF
cdr3_nt: TGCAGCGTTGAGGTGGGGGGCGATAACGAGCAGTACTTC

cdr3_length: 15
clone_size: -
d_call: TRBD1
j_call: TRBJ2-7
v_call: TRBV12-3/TRBV12-4
cdr3_aa: CASSVTGGPGNEQYF
cdr3_nt: TGTGCCAGCAGTGTCACAGGGGGCCCGGGAAACGAGCAGTACTTC

cdr3_length: 15
clone_size: -
d_call: TRBD1
j_call: TRBJ2-7
v_call: TRBV7-9
cdr3_aa: CASSLGRTGGGEQYF
cdr3_nt: TGTGCCAGCAGCTTAGGTCGGACAGGGGGCGGCGAGCAGTACTTC

cdr3_length: 12
clone_size: -
d_call: -
j_call: TRBJ2-7
v_call: TRBV7-9
cdr3_aa: CASSHASYEQYF
cdr3_nt: TGTGCCAGCAGTCATGCCTCCTACGAGCAGTACTTC

cdr3_length: 14
clone_size: -
d_call: -
j_call: TRBJ1-1
v_call: TRBV6-5
cdr3_aa: CASSYRDMNTEAFF
cdr3_nt: TGTGCCAGCAGTTATAGGGACATGAACACTGAAGCTTTCTTT

cdr3_length: 15
clone_size: few
d_call: TRBD2
j_call: TRBJ2-1
v_call: TRBV18
cdr3_aa: CASSPPASGRNEQFF
cdr3_nt: TGTGCCAGCTCACCCCCGGCTAGCGGGAGAAATGAGCAGTTCTTC

cdr3_length: 17
clone_size: -
d_call: -
j_call: TRBJ2-4
v_call: TRBV15
cdr3_aa: CATSSSGRSIAKNIQYF
cdr3_nt: TGTGCCACCAGCAGCTCGGGACGGAGCATAGCCAAAAACATTCAGTACTTC

cdr3_length: 15
clone_size: few
d_call: -
j_call: TRBJ2-3
v_call: TRBV6-2/TRBV6-3
cdr3_aa: CASSYSLKGADTQYF
cdr3_nt: TGTGCCAGCAGTTACTCGTTGAAGGGGGCAGATACGCAGTATTTT

cdr3_length: 12
clone_size: few
d_call: -
j_call: TRBJ1-2
v_call: TRBV20-1
cdr3_aa: CSARETPRGYTF
cdr3_nt: TGCAGTGCTAGAGAGACCCCTAGGGGCTACACCTTC

cdr3_length: 17
clone_size: -
d_call: -
j_call: TRBJ2-1
v_call: TRBV9
cdr3_aa: CASSVAGGAPSYNEQFF
cdr3_nt: TGTGCCAGCAGCGTAGCTGGCGGGGCGCCCTCCTACAATGAGCAGTTCTTC

cdr3_length: 16
clone_size: -
d_call: -
j_call: TRBJ2-3
v_call: TRBV6-1
cdr3_aa: CASRVNRESHTDTQYF
cdr3_nt: TGTGCCAGCAGGGTAAACAGGGAATCACACACAGATACGCAGTATTTT

cdr3_length: 13
clone_size: -
d_call: -
j_call: TRBJ2-2
v_call: TRBV29-1
cdr3_aa: CSAHEGNTGELFF
cdr3_nt: TGCAGCGCCCATGAGGGGAACACCGGGGAGCTGTTTTTT

cdr3_length: 15
clone_size: few
d_call: TRBD1
j_call: TRBJ2-4
v_call: TRBV28
cdr3_aa: CASSLIGQGRDIQYF
cdr3_nt: TGTGCCAGCAGTTTAATCGGACAGGGGAGGGACATTCAGTACTTC

cdr3_length: 11
clone_size: few
d_call: -
j_call: TRBJ2-7
v_call: TRBV7-9
cdr3_aa: CASSPSLEQYF
cdr3_nt: TGTGCCAGCAGCCCCTCCTTAGAGCAGTACTTC

cdr3_length: 13
clone_size: few
d_call: -
j_call: TRBJ2-7
v_call: TRBV25-1
cdr3_aa: CASSELVGSEQYF
cdr3_nt: TGTGCCAGCAGTGAATTGGTAGGCAGTGAGCAGTACTTC

cdr3_length: 13
clone_size: few
d_call: -
j_call: TRBJ2-3
v_call: TRBV29-1
cdr3_aa: CSLTRDTADTQYF
cdr3_nt: TGCAGCCTCACCCGGGACACGGCAGATACGCAGTATTTT

cdr3_length: 17
clone_size: -
d_call: -
j_call: TRBJ2-1
v_call: TRBV7-9
cdr3_aa: CASSFSLSELGFLVQFF
cdr3_nt: TGTGCCAGCAGCTTCTCCCTCTCCGAACTAGGTTTCTTAGTGCAGTTCTTC

cdr3_length: 13
clone_size: many
d_call: -
j_call: TRBJ2-7
v_call: TRBV12-3/TRBV12-4
cdr3_aa: CASSFETLGEQYF
cdr3_nt: TGTGCCAGCAGTTTTGAAACACTCGGCGAGCAGTACTTC

cdr3_length: 13
clone_size: -
d_call: -
j_call: TRBJ2-2
v_call: TRBV6-5
cdr3_aa: CASSYSRAGELFF
cdr3_nt: TGTGCCAGCAGTTACTCTAGGGCCGGGGAGCTGTTTTTT

cdr3_length: 14
clone_size: few
d_call: -
j_call: TRBJ2-3
v_call: TRBV14
cdr3_aa: CASSRGRSTDTQYF
cdr3_nt: TGTGCCAGCAGCCGGGGCCGCTCCACAGATACGCAGTATTTT

cdr3_length: 14
clone_size: few
d_call: -
j_call: TRBJ2-7
v_call: TRBV6-1
cdr3_aa: CASSLNSGFYEQYF
cdr3_nt: TGTGCCAGCAGCCTAAATAGCGGATTCTACGAGCAGTACTTC

cdr3_length: 13
clone_size: -
d_call: -
j_call: TRBJ2-2
v_call: TRBV27
cdr3_aa: CASSYIVTGERFF
cdr3_nt: TGTGCCAGCAGTTATATAGTCACCGGGGAGCGGTTTTTT

cdr3_length: 16
clone_size: few
d_call: TRBD2
j_call: TRBJ2-3
v_call: TRBV13
cdr3_aa: CASSQRLAGGTDTQYF
cdr3_nt: TGTGCCAGCAGCCAAAGACTAGCGGGGGGCACAGATACGCAGTATTTT